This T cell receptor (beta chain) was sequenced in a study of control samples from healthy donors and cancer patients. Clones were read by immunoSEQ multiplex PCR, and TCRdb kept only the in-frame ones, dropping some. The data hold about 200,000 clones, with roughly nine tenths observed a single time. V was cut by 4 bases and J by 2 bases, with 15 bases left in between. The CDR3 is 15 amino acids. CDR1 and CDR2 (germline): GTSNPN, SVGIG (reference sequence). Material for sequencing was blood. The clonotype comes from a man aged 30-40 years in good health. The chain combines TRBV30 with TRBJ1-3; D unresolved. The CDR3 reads CAWMGSVITGNTIYF. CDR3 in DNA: TGTGCCTGGATGGGTAGCGTAATCACTGGAAACACCATATATTTT.